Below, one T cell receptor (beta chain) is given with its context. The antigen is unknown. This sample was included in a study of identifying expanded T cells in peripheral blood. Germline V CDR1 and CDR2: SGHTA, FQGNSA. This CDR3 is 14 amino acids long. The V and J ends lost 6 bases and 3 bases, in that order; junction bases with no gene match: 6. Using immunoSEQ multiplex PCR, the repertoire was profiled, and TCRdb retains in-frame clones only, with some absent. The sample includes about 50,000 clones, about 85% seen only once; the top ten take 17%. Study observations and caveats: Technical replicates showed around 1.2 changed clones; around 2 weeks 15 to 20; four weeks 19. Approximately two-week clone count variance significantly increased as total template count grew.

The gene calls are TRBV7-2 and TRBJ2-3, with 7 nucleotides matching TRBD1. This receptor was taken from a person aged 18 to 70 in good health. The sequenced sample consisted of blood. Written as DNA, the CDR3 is TGTGCCAGCAGGACAGGGCCATCAACAGATACGCAGTATTTT. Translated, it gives CASRTGPSTDTQYF.